The T cell receptor beta chain described here comes from a study of long-term antiretroviral therapy in people with HIV (dated by TCRdb to 2022 to 2024). Some background on the complete study: The earliest samples were collected approximately a decade before the 2015 WHO recommendation for immediate ART, a period when ART was typically delayed until CD4 counts fell. Whether ART initiation and durable HIV suppression were associated with changes in peripheral blood TRB repertoire composition and diversity was tested in a retrospective serial study. From over 25 adults with confirmed HIV infection, the cohort provided roughly 200 cryopreserved PBMC samples, gathered serially across a mean of approximately six years (range 1-12). Among the 25 to 30 participants with HIV, eleven to twelve were female. Test extractions of a monoclonal T-cell line alongside approximately 34 polyclonal samples showed no cross-contamination during QIAcube processing.

CDR3 length: 15 amino acids, cysteine to phenylalanine. Only CDR3 DNA is held: 45 bases, read in frame from base 1. CDR1 and CDR2 were assigned from the germline V gene as SGHTA and FQGTGA. Trimming takes 3 bases off V and 3 bases off J; junction bases not matched to a gene: 5. The study at large found these results: Inferences about post-ART repertoire changes are limited because no data were available on ART adherence, viral resistance or therapy changes. Because cell numbers in pre-ART samples were limited, unsorted PBMC were profiled instead of sorted CD4+ and CD8+ T cells. A significant increase in TRB diversity was found to be associated with ART initiation, although TRB diversity was observed to remain significantly below that of transplant donor controls even after long-term ART. CDR3 length ranges in HIV repertoires were narrower than in controls, and network structure suggested an antigen-experienced repertoire with only a slight naive shift after ART. Limited PBMC availability meant only the TCR beta chain was sequenced, without alpha chain pairing. Expanded TRB clones identified before ART initiation dominated the repertoire across all time points, though the dominance fluctuated and decreased in many PLHIV after ART. The samples span the years 2004 to 2017, and the ART regimens used at that time may not be as effective as current regimens.

Participants were included only if at least one PBMC sample before ART initiation and at least two post-ART samples were available. Treatment was received in the United States of America by all participants with HIV. Before DNA extraction, cryopreserved samples of about 0.95-11 million PBMC were thawed and then washed. At the time of the earliest PBMC sample, participants with HIV were aged between about 20 and 54 years. Each participant contributed PBMC samples from 1-4 timepoints before ART initiation and 2-8 timepoints after ART initiation, with a median of 7 samples. Serial HIV viral load, CD4+ T-cell count, ART history and demographic data were obtained for every participant. Genomic DNA was extracted from unsorted PBMC with a Qiagen kit on a QIAcube, with processing performed in batches of 12 samples. The immunoSEQ hsTCRB v3.0 assay was used at survey level resolution for TRB variable region sequencing. TRB sequencing targeted a depth of roughly 35,000-50,000 T-cell genomes per sample. Pooled TRB libraries were sequenced on an Illumina MiSeq with a v3 150-cycle kit. The original methods were these. Repertoire analysis was performed in R inside a reproducible Nextflow workflow that covered QC, data transformation and analysis. LymphoSeq2, an R package for AIRR-Seq data exploration, was used to implement custom analyses. A handful of samples that produced fewer than 5000 total TRB sequences were removed, so approximately 190 HIV repertoires were analyzed. Among the approximately 190 retained HIV repertoires, approximately 61 were collected before ART initiation and more than 120 after ART initiation. Repertoires were downsampled to 5000 TRB nucleotide sequences, and summary statistics were averaged over 100 downsampling iterations. The analysis kept only TRB sequences whose CDR3 regions were at least seven amino acids long. Diversity was measured with a Shannon entropy-derived clonality score and the Gini coefficient. In the repertoire networks, any two of the top 5000 CDR3 amino acid sequences were connected whenever the two sequences differed by an edit distance of one. For TRB CDR3 amino acid sequences, GLIPH2 was used to predict antigen specificity groups and MHC restriction. CDR3 amino acid sequences were matched against VDJdb and McPAS-TCR to flag known CMV, EBV, HIV or tissue antigen associations. Pre-ART, post-ART and control groups were compared with Wilcoxon signed-rank tests and Holm-Bonferroni correction. In its TCRdb copy, this immuneACCESS table keeps in-frame sequences only and misses some clones. Where compared with another copy, unresolved V genes explain less than half of these, and the others have no known cause. Clonal size and the V and J genes are those of that table, whereas D and trimming came from the DNA. A total of 20,000 to 30,000 clones appear in this sample, over 70% of them only once. The ten biggest clones cover around 16% of the sample.

Remarks on this clone: It lacks a known antigen. Base qualities are not provided; no much larger clone lies one nucleotide away.

The chain links TRBV7-3 with TRBJ2-1; 7 junctional bases match TRBD2. The TCR sequence derives from a young man with HIV. The sequenced sample was unsorted PBMCs, obtained around 4.3 years after starting antiretroviral therapy. The CDR3 protein sequence reads: CASSFTSARYNEQFF. The DNA reads as follows: TGTGCCAGCAGCTTCACTAGCGCCCGCTACAATGAGCAGTTCTTC.